The 27 T cell receptor beta chains in this list originate from one sample, sequenced in a study of T cells in Graves' hyperthyroidism and ophthalmopathy. It was RNA transcripts that yielded the amplified TCR beta CDR3 regions. The study used the HTBI primer set for a first-round RT-PCR of the TCR CDR3. TCRdb re-analysed the multiplex PCR reads in MiXCR, keeping a single row per CDR3 protein. This table has hundreds of thousands of distinct CDR3 sequences, more than 11% appearing once. What was sequenced was blood. Receptor source: a woman in her twenties or thirties with Graves' hyperthyroidism.

The V and J genes are TRBV20-1 and TRBJ2-4; D tentatively fits TRBD1 or TRBD2 (5 bases each). Looked up from germline, CDR1 is DFQATT and CDR2 is SNEGSKA (reference sequence). CDR3 size: 12 residues. Trimming removed 4 bases from V and 12 bases from J, with 16 bases in between. The CDR3 coding sequence is TGCAGTGCTACTCGGGGTGGGGGATCTCAGTACTTC. Protein sequence: CSATRGGGSQYF.

Only a few counts were recorded for this clonotype. The V call is TRBV29-1, the J call TRBJ2-7; TRBD2 matches 7 bases. V was clipped by 2 bases and J by 3 bases; unmatched bases: 4. The CDR3 extends over 13 amino acids. Per germline, CDR1 SQVTM and CDR2 ANQGSEA. CDR3 sequence (DNA): TGCAGCGTTGAAAAAGGACTAGGCTACGAGCAGTACTTC. It is translated as CSVEKGLGYEQYF.

This clonotype was seen at least ten times. This rearrangement joins TRBV20-1 to TRBJ2-5; 8 positions agree with TRBD1. CDR1 is DFQATT, CDR2 SNEGSKA, per germline (reference sequence). This CDR3 spans 13 amino acids. The trim removed 4 bases at V and 11 bases at J, leaving 12 bases unmatched. The CDR3 bases are TGCAGTGCTACGGACAGGGCCAGAGGTTCTCAGTACTTC. This sequence encodes CSATDRARGSQYF.

This clonotype was detected only a few times. This chain uses TRBV2 with TRBJ2-5; 8 bases agree with TRBD2. The V gene's germline CDR1 is SNHLY and CDR2 FYNNEI. This CDR3 region has 14 residues. Losses at the gene ends were 7 bases for V and 0 bases for J; bases not matched to a gene: 4. The CDR3 protein is CASTELADQETQYF. In DNA form, the CDR3 reads TGTGCCAGCACCGAACTAGCGGACCAAGAGACCCAGTACTTC.

There are many counts of this clonotype. The V and J genes are TRBV2 and TRBJ2-1; possible D gene TRBD1, 6 bases. The CDR3 is made up of 13 amino acids. Trimming took 3 bases from V and 8 from J, leaving 11 bases between them. Germline assignment: CDR1 SNHLY and CDR2 FYNNEI. The CDR3 here is CASSDTGSYEQFF. CDR3 coding DNA: TGTGCCAGCAGTGATACAGGGTCCTATGAGCAGTTCTTC.

This clonotype was observed at least ten times. The genes are TRBV6-1 and TRBJ2-5, with no clear D. The CDR3 runs to 14 residues. Per germline, CDR1 MNHNS and CDR2 SASEGT. V was clipped by 1 base and J by 5 bases, with 11 bases between them. The CDR3 DNA sequence: TGTGCCAGCAGTGAAGATACGATGGGGGAGACCCAGTACTTC. This codes for CASSEDTMGETQYF.

This clonotype occurred a few times. The chain combines TRBV20-1 with TRBJ2-7; D is undetermined. CDR3 length equals 13 residues. Germline lookup yields CDR1 DFQATT and CDR2 SNEGSKA (reference sequence). The V end lost 5 bases, the J end lost 2 bases, and 13 bases lay between the germline ends. This chain's CDR3 is CSADPLETYEQYF. The CDR3 region has the DNA TGCAGTGCTGACCCACTCGAGACCTACGAGCAGTACTTC.

This clonotype was picked up many times. The chain employs TRBV29-1 and TRBJ2-7; possibly TRBD1 or TRBD2 for D (5 bases each). V lost 4 bases and J 4 bases, leaving 14 bases between the germline ends. Germline V gene lookup returns CDR1 SQVTM and CDR2 ANQGSEA. The CDR3 length is 13 residues. The chain's CDR3 is CSVVSGPKYEQYF. CDR3 in DNA: TGCAGCGTTGTTTCGGGACCCAAATACGAGCAGTACTTC.

This clonotype was seen a few times. V gene TRBV29-1 combines with J gene TRBJ1-1, with unresolved D. The ends were cut back, 4 bases at V and 6 bases at J, with 12 bases in the middle. Germline V CDR1 and CDR2: SQVTM, ANQGSEA. The CDR3 spans 12 residues. CDR3 protein: CSVVLPSPEAFF. As DNA, the CDR3 is TGCAGCGTTGTTTTACCGTCCCCTGAAGCTTTCTTT. The full variable domain, completed using reference TRBV29-1 and TRBJ1-1, is SAVISQKPSRDICQRGTSLTIQCQVDSQVTMMFWYRQQPGQSLTLIATANQGSEATYESGFVIDKFPISRPNLTFSTLTVSNMSPEDSSIYLCSVVLPSPEAFFGQGTRLTVV.

Points on this clonotype: Germline and junction disagree at one end, which may indicate a read error. V is TRBV11-2 and J is TRBJ2-7; 8 bases line up with TRBD1. The CDR3 is 14 amino acids. CDR1 is SGHAT, CDR2 FQNNGV, per germline. Here the CDR3 reads CASSVTGTGYAQYF. The CDR3 nucleotides are TGTGCCAGCAGCGTGACCGGGACAGGCTACGCGCAGTACTTC. The entire variable domain, with the rest obtained from reference TRBV11-2 and TRBJ2-7, is as follows: EAGVAQSPRYKIIEKRQSVAFWCNPISGHATLYWYQQILGQGPKLLIQFQNNGVVDDSQLPKDRFSAERLKGVDSTLKIQPAKLEDSAVYLCASSVTGTGYAQYFGPGTRLTVT.

This clonotype was found many times. The rearrangement links TRBV28 to TRBJ2-1; tentatively, D is TRBD1 (6 bases). The CDR3 length is 17 residues. The V gene's germline CDR1 is MDHEN and CDR2 SYDVKM. With 5 bases removed from V and 0 bases from J, the gap between germline ends came to 17 bases. CDR3 amino acids: CASSPPPGVSSYNEQFF. CDR3 sequence (DNA): TGTGCCAGCAGTCCGCCCCCAGGGGTGAGCTCCTACAATGAGCAGTTCTTC.

This clonotype was seen a few times. In DNA, the CDR3 is TGTGCCAGCAGCTATGGAGGTCAGGGCGGCCTTGAGCAGTTCTTC. It is translated as CASSYGGQGGLEQFF. The rearrangement links TRBV12-3 or TRBV12-4 to TRBJ2-1; the D call may be TRBD1 or TRBD2 (5 bases each). The CDR3 contains 15 residues. The V gene lost 6 bases and the J gene lost 9 bases, with 21 bases spanning the gap.

This clonotype was detected ten times or more. The genes are TRBV28 and TRBJ2-2; TRBD2 matches at 8 bases. The germline V gene has CDR1 MDHEN and CDR2 SYDVKM. V lost 5 bases and J lost 7; bases outside the gene matches: 6. The CDR3 runs 14 residues. The CDR3 loop is CASSPGLDNGELFF. The CDR3 DNA follows: TGTGCCAGCAGTCCGGGACTAGACAACGGGGAGCTGTTTTTT.

The chain links TRBV6-1 to TRBJ2-5; 10 bases map to TRBD1. V gave up 6 bases and J gave up 5 bases; unmatched junction bases: 12. The CDR3 consists of 16 residues. The V gene's germline CDR1 is MNHNS and CDR2 SASEGT. CDR3 bases: TGTGCCAGCAGAGAAATGGGGACAGGGGAAGGGGAGACCCAGTACTTC. Its protein is CASREMGTGEGETQYF.

This clonotype was seen repeatedly, ten times or more. J is TRBJ1-3 and V is TRBV6-1; TRBD1 might be the D (5 bases). Germline CDR1 and CDR2: MNHNS and SASEGT. This CDR3 comprises 13 residues. Trimming removed 10 bases at V and 1 base at J, with 11 bases between. The DNA of the CDR3 is TGTGCCACCAAACGGGGGTCTGGAAACACCATATATTTT. Encoded protein: CATKRGSGNTIYF.

A few counts support this clonotype. The gene calls are TRBV11-2 and TRBJ1-1, with TRBD1 as a possible D gene (5 bases). The CDR3 runs to 14 residues. V dropped 3 bases and J dropped 6 bases, with 14 bases sitting between them. In germline, CDR1 is SGHAT, CDR2 FQNNGV. The CDR3 loop is CASSFEGVGAEAFF. The CDR3 DNA sequence: TGTGCCAGCAGCTTTGAAGGGGTGGGCGCTGAAGCTTTCTTT.

Notes on this clonotype: The CDR3 end shows no conserved phenylalanine or tryptophan, and so a read error is likely. The V gene is TRBV5-1, the J gene TRBJ1-5; D remains unclear. The CDR3 has 13 residues. The germline V gene encodes CDR1 SGHRS and CDR2 YFSETQ. Written as DNA, the CDR3 is TGCGCCAGCAGCTGGGGTAGCCATCAGCCCCAGCATATT. It codes for CASSWGSHQPQHI.

This clonotype was seen ten or more times. V gene TRBV3-1 combines with J gene TRBJ2-3; D is tentatively TRBD1 or TRBD2 (5 bases each). From germline, CDR1 is LGHDT and CDR2 YNNKEL (reference sequence). The CDR3 consists of 17 residues. V was trimmed by 0 bases and J by 4 bases, leaving 17 bases between them. The CDR3 loop reads CASSQELTGTSADTQYF. The CDR3 bases are TGTGCCAGCAGCCAAGAACTAACCGGGACCAGTGCAGATACGCAGTATTTT.

This clonotype was found many times. This chain joins TRBV28 and TRBJ1-2, with 7 bases identical to TRBD1. The CDR3 is 13 amino acids. Losses at the gene ends were 4 bases for V and 7 bases for J; bases not matched to a gene: 6. Germline V gene lookup returns CDR1 MDHEN and CDR2 SYDVKM. The CDR3 DNA is TGTGCCAGCAGTTCGACAGGGTCGGGTGGCTACACCTTC. Its translation: CASSSTGSGGYTF.

The table lists this clonotype with a few counts. V is TRBV20-1 and J is TRBJ2-1, with D unclear. Germline CDR1 reads DFQATT; CDR2 reads SNEGSKA (reference sequence). The CDR3 sequence is 15 residues long. V lost 4 bases, J lost 1 base, and 14 bases lay in between. The CDR3 nucleotides are TGCAGTGCTAACGCCGGGCATGGGTCCTACAATGAGCAGTTCTTC. Translated: CSANAGHGSYNEQFF.

The CDR3 loop reads CASSQASTGVGNTIYF. CDR3 DNA sequence: TGCGCCAGCAGCCAAGCGTCCACGGGTGTTGGAAACACCATATATTTT. This chain uses TRBV4-3 with TRBJ1-3; the D is unclear. Trimming cost V 1 base and J 3 bases, with 13 bases left between them. This CDR3 is built from 16 residues. The germline gives CDR1 LGHNA, CDR2 YSLEER.

The rearrangement uses TRBV7-3 and TRBJ2-1, with 9 bases fitting TRBD2. This CDR3 has 14 residues. The V segment lost 5 bases and the J segment 10 bases; nucleotides outside the gene matches: 9. Germline values: CDR1 SGHTA, CDR2 FQGTGA. The CDR3 bases are TGTGCCAGCAGCCCAGGGGCGACTAGCGGCGAGCAGTTCTTC. Translated: CASSPGATSGEQFF.

This clonotype was seen a handful of times. The rearrangement uses TRBV29-1 and TRBJ2-4, with D perhaps matching TRBD1 (5 bases). V lost 8 bases and J lost 5, with 22 bases in between. The CDR3 consists of 15 residues. Germline-derived CDR1 and CDR2 are SQVTM and ANQGSEA. CDR3 bases: TGCAGCTACTTCGAGAGGACACCTACTGAAAACATTCAGTACTTC. This encodes CSYFERTPTENIQYF.

The rearrangement uses TRBV25-1 and TRBJ2-1; TRBD1 matches 7 bases. With V trimmed by 6 bases and J by 0 bases, 17 bases remained unmatched. The CDR3 sequence is 19 residues long. CDR1 MGHDK and CDR2 SYGVNS come from the germline V gene. The CDR3 sequence: CASRPTGAFTAGSYNEQFF. In nucleotides, the CDR3 is TGTGCCAGCAGGCCAACAGGGGCCTTTACGGCTGGCTCCTACAATGAGCAGTTCTTC.

This clonotype occurred once. One end of the junction does not line up with germline, which may come from a read error. The V gene is TRBV18, the J gene TRBJ2-2; 10 bases fit TRBD2. CDR3 size: 15 residues. Germline V gene data show CDR1 as KGHSH and CDR2 as LQKENI. As DNA, the CDR3 is TGTACCAGCCAGCCGAGCGGGAGGGACACCGGGGAGCTGTTTTTT. Amino acids: CTSQPSGRDTGELFF.

This clonotype has more than one count but fewer than ten. V is TRBV19 and J is TRBJ2-3; D possibly corresponds to TRBD2 (5 bases). This CDR3 contains 13 residues. CDR1 is LNHDA, CDR2 SQIVND, per germline (reference sequence). V lost 5 bases to trimming and J lost 4 bases, with 10 bases between them. CDR3 in amino acids: CASSGGRADTQYF. The CDR3 coding sequence is TGTGCCAGTAGTGGAGGTAGGGCAGATACGCAGTATTTT. Full variable domain (missing parts from reference TRBV19 and TRBJ2-3): DGGITQSPKYLFRKEGQNVTLSCEQNLNHDAMYWYRQDPGQGLRLIYYSQIVNDFQKGDIAEGYSVSREKKESFPLTVTSAQKNPTAFYLCASSGGRADTQYFGPGTRLTVL.

This clonotype was observed a handful of times. The chain has TRBV20-1 and TRBJ2-2, with D perhaps matching TRBD2 (5 bases). The germline gives CDR1 DFQATT, CDR2 SNEGSKA (reference sequence). The length of the CDR3 is 10 residues. V was shortened by 3 bases and J by 10 bases, with 6 bases between the two germline ends. CDR3 protein: CSASREELFF. For the CDR3, the DNA is TGCAGTGCTAGCCGGGAGGAGCTGTTTTTT.